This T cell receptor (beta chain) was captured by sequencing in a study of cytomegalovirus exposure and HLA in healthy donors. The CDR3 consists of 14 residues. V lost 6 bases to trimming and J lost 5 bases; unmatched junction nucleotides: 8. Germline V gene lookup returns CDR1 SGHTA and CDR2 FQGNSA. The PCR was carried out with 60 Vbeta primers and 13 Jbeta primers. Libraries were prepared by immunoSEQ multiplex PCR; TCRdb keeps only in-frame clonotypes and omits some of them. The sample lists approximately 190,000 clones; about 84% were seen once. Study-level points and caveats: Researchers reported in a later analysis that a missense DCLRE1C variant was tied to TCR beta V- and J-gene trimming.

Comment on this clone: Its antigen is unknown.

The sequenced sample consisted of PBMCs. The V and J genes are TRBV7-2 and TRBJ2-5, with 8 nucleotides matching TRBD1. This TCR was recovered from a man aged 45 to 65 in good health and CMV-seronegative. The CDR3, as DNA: TGTGCCAGCAGTCTCAGGGGGCGCCGGGAGACCCAGTACTTC. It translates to CASSLRGRRETQYF.